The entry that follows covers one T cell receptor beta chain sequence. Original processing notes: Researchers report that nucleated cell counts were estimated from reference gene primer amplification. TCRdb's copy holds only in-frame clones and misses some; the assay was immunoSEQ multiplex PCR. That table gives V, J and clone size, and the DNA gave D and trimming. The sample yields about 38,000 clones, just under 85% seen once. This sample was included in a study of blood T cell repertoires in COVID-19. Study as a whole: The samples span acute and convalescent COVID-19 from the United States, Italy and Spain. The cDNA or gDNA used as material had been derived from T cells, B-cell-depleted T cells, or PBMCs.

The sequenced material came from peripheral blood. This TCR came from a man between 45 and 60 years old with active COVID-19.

CDR3 in amino acids: CASSSALAGGSDTQYF. CDR3 DNA sequence: TGCGCCAGCAGCTCGGCCCTAGCGGGGGGATCTGATACGCAGTATTTT. The chain carries TRBV5-1 and TRBJ2-3, with 11 bases fitting TRBD2. The CDR3 extends over 16 amino acids. Germline CDR1 is SGHRS and CDR2 is YFSETQ. The junction had 9 bases not matched to a gene; V was cut back by 3 bases and J by 6 bases.